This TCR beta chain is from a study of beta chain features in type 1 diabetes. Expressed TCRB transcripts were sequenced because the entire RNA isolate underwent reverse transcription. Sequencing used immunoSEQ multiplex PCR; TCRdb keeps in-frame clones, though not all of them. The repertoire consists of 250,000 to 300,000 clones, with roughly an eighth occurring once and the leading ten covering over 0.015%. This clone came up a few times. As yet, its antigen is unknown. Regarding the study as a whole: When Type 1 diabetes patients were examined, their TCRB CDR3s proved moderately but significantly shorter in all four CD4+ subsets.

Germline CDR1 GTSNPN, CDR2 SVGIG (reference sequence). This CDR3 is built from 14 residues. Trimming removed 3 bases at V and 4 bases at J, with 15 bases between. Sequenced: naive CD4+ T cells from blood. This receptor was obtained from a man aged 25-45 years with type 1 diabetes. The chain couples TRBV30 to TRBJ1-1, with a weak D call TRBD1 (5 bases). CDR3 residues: CAWSSLTQGTEAFF. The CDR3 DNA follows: TGTGCCTGGAGCTCACTCACCCAGGGCACTGAAGCTTTCTTT.